A single sample gave rise to the 11 T cell receptor beta chains below, sequenced in a study of blood T cell repertoires in COVID-19. Profiling relied on immunoSEQ multiplex PCR, and the TCRdb table lists in-frame clones only, not all of them. The sample carries about 250,000 clones, over 75% recorded once. The sample consisted of PBMCs or T cells enriched from blood (not recorded which). These receptors originate from a man younger than 35 who had recovered from COVID-19.

About this clone: The junction departs from germline at one end; a sequencing error may be responsible. The V gene is TRBV6-5, the J gene TRBJ1-2, with D perhaps matching TRBD1 (6 bases). This CDR3 spans 15 amino acids. Germline V CDR1 and CDR2: MNHEY, SVGAGI. CDR3 nucleotide sequence: TGTGCCAGCAGCCTAGACAGGATATCCGCTGAAGGATCAATCTTC. This encodes CASSLDRISAEGSIF.

The chain carries TRBV3-1 (or the pseudogene TRBV3-2) and TRBJ2-3; 9 bases map to TRBD1. The CDR3 is 16 residues long. CDR1 and CDR2 (germline): LGHDT, YNNKEL (reference sequence). Unmatched junction bases numbered 9, after V lost 4 bases and J lost 4 bases. The CDR3 loop reads CASSRWDRESPDTQYF. As DNA, the CDR3 is TGTGCCAGCAGCCGGTGGGACAGGGAGAGTCCAGATACGCAGTATTTT.

This clone was recorded a few times. V usage is TRBV4-2 and J usage is TRBJ2-1; 12 nucleotides align to TRBD2. The V and J ends lost 1 base and 0 bases, in that order; junction bases with no gene match: 4. The CDR3 has 18 amino acids. Germline V lookup: CDR1 LGHNA, CDR2 YNFKEQ. The CDR3 spells CASSQGPTSGSSYNEQFF. CDR3 coding DNA: TGTGCCAGCAGCCAAGGCCCGACTAGCGGGAGCTCCTACAATGAGCAGTTCTTC.

This chain links TRBV30 with TRBJ1-5, with 9 bases identical to TRBD1. The CDR3 runs to 13 residues. With 1 base clipped from V and 7 bases from J, the junction kept 2 bases outside the gene matches. Per the germline V gene, CDR1 is GTSNPN and CDR2 is SVGIG (reference sequence). The CDR3 nucleotides are TGTGCCTGGAGTGACAGGGGGCGGCAGCCCCAGCATTTT. It codes for CAWSDRGRQPQHF. The entire variable domain, with the rest obtained from reference TRBV30 and TRBJ1-5, is as follows: SQTIHQWPATLVQPVGSPLSLECTVEGTSNPNLYWYRQAAGRGLQLLFYSVGIGQISSEVPQNLSASRPQDRQFILSSKKLLLSDSGFYLCAWSDRGRQPQHFGDGTRLSIL.

The gene calls are TRBV2 and TRBJ1-2, with D possibly being TRBD1 (6 bases). CDR3 length: 12 amino acids. V lost 6 bases to trimming and J lost 7 bases, with 12 bases between them. Looked up from germline, CDR1 is SNHLY and CDR2 is FYNNEI. In DNA form, the CDR3 reads TGTGCCAGCAGGCAGGGGCAGATTGGCTACACCTTC. Translating it yields CASRQGQIGYTF.

CDR3 sequence reads: CASSTMSGPYEQYF. Here the CDR3 DNA reads TGTGCCAGTAGTACTATGTCAGGCCCCTACGAGCAGTACTTC. The V call is TRBV19, the J call TRBJ2-7; D uncertain. This CDR3 spans 14 amino acids. Germline V lookup: CDR1 LNHDA, CDR2 SQIVND (reference sequence). Deletions cut 4 bases from V and 2 bases from J, with 12 bases between.

The chain is built from TRBV3-1 (or the pseudogene TRBV3-2) and TRBJ2-1; the D gene is possibly TRBD2 (8 bases). CDR3 length: 14 residues. The V end lost 1 base, the J end lost 10 bases, and 14 bases lay between the germline ends. Germline V gives CDR1 LGHDT, CDR2 YNNKEL (reference sequence). This chain's CDR3 is CASSQAGLGGEQFF. For the CDR3, the DNA is TGTGCCAGCAGCCAAGCGGGACTAGGGGGCGAGCAGTTCTTC.

The chain couples TRBV19 to TRBJ2-3; 11 bases agree with TRBD2. The ends lost 1 base at V and 5 bases at J; junction bases unmatched: 2. The CDR3 runs to 15 residues. Germline V lookup: CDR1 LNHDA, CDR2 SQIVND (reference sequence). The CDR3 bases are TGTGCCAGTAGTATAGGGCTAGCGGGAGGAGATACGCAGTATTTT. Protein: CASSIGLAGGDTQYF.

V gene TRBV12-5 combines with J gene TRBJ1-5; maybe TRBD1 (5 bases). CDR1 is LGHNT, CDR2 FRNRAP, per germline. V lost 4 bases and J 5 bases, leaving 15 bases between the germline ends. The CDR3 length is 15 residues. In DNA form, the CDR3 reads TGTGCTAGTGGTTCAACGGGACTGTCTGATCAGCCCCAGCATTTT. Amino acid sequence: CASGSTGLSDQPQHF.

The genes are TRBV5-1 and TRBJ2-6; D not certain. V lost 4 bases and J lost 0, with 17 bases in between. From germline, CDR1 is SGHRS and CDR2 YFSETQ. The CDR3 runs 18 residues. The CDR3 DNA is TGCGCCAGCAGCGATCCCTCCGGGTCCGCCTCTGGGGCCAACGTCCTGACTTTC. Amino acids: CASSDPSGSASGANVLTF.

The V call is TRBV10-3, the J call TRBJ1-1; the D gene is possibly TRBD1 (5 bases). This CDR3 spans 15 amino acids. CDR1 is ENHRY, CDR2 SYGVKD, per germline. Trimming pared 0 bases from V and 1 base from J, leaving 9 bases between. This CDR3 is CAISESLGRNTEAFF. In DNA form, the CDR3 reads TGTGCCATCAGTGAGTCACTGGGGCGGAACACTGAAGCTTTCTTT.